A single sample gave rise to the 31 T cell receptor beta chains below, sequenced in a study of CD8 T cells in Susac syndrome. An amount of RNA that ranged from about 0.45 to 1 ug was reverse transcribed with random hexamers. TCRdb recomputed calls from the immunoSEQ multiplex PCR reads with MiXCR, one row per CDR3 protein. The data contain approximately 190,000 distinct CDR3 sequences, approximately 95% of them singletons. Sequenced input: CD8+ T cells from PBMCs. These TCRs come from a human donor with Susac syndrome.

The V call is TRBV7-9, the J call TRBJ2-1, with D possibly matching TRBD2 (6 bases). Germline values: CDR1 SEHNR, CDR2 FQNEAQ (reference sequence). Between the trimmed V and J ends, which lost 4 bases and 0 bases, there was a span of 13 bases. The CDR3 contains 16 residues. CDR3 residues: CASSSIAELSYNEQFF. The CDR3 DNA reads TGTGCCAGCAGCTCAATAGCGGAACTCTCCTACAATGAGCAGTTCTTC.

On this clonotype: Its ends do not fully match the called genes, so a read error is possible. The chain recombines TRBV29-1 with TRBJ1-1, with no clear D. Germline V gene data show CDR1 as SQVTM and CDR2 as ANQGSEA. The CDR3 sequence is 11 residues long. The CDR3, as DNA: TGCAGCGTATACGGGCCCCCGGATGTGATCTTT. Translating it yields CSVYGPPDVIF.

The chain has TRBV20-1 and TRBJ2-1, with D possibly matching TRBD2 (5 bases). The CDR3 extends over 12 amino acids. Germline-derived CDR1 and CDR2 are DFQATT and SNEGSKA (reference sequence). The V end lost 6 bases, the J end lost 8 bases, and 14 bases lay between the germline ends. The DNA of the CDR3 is TGCAGTGCCAGGAGATCCGGGGATGAGCAGTTCTTC. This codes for CSARRSGDEQFF.

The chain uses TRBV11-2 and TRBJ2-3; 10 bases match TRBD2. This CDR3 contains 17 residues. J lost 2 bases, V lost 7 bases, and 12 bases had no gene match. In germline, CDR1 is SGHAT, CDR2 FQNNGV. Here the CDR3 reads CASNKFPSGGHTDTQYF. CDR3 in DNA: TGTGCCAGCAACAAGTTTCCTAGCGGGGGCCACACAGATACGCAGTATTTT.

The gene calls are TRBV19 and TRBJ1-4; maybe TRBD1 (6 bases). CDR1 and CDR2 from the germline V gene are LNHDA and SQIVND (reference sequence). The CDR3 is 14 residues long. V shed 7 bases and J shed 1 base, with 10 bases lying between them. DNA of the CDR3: TGTGCCAGTACCGGACAGAGAACTAATGAAAAACTGTTTTTT. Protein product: CASTGQRTNEKLFF.

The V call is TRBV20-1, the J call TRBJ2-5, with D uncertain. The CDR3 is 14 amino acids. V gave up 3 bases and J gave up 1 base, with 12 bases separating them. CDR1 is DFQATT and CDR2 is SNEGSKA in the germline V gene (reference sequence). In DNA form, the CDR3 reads TGCAGTGCTAGTTTAGGCATCCTCCAAGAGACCCAGTACTTC. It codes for CSASLGILQETQYF.

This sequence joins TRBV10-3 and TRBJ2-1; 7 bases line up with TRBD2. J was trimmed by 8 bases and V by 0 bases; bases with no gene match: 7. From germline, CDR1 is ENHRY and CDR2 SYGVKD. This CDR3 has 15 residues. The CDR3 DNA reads TGTGCCATCAGTGAGTCATCGGGAGGAGGCCATGAGCAGTTCTTC. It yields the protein CAISESSGGGHEQFF.

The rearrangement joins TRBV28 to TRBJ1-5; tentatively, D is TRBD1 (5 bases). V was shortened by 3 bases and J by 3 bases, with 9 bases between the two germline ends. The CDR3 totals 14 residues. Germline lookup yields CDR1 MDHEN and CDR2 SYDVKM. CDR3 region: CASSFGTFNQPQHF. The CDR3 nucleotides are TGTGCCAGCAGTTTCGGGACTTTCAATCAGCCCCAGCATTTT.

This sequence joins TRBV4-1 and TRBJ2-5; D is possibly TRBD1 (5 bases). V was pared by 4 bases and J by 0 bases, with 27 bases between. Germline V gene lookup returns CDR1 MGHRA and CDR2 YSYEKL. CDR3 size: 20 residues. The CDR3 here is CASSLKIPGNRQGNQETQYF. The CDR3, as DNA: TGCGCCAGCAGCCTTAAGATACCTGGAAACCGGCAGGGCAACCAAGAGACCCAGTACTTC.

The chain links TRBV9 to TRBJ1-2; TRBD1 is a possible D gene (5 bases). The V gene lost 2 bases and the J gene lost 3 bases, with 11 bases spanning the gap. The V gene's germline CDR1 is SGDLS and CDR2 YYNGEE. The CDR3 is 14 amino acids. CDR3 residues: CASSVSGTDYGYTF. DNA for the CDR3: TGTGCCAGCAGCGTCTCAGGGACGGACTATGGCTACACCTTC.

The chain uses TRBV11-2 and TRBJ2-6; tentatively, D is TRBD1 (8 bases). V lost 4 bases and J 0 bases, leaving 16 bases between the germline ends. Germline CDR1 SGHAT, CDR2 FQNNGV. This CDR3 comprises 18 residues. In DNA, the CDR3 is TGTGCCAGCAGCTACAGGGGGGGTGCTATCTCTGGGGCCAACGTCCTGACTTTC. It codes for CASSYRGGAISGANVLTF. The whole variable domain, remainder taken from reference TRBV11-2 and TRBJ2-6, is EAGVAQSPRYKIIEKRQSVAFWCNPISGHATLYWYQQILGQGPKLLIQFQNNGVVDDSQLPKDRFSAERLKGVDSTLKIQPAKLEDSAVYLCASSYRGGAISGANVLTFGAGSRLTVL.

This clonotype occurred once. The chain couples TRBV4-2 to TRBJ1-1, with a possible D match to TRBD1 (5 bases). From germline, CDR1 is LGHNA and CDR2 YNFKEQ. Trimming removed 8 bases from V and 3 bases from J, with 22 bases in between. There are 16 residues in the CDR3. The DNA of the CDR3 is TGTGCCAGCGCCCGGGACGGCGAGGGAAGAGACACTGAAGCTTTCTTT. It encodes CASARDGEGRDTEAFF.

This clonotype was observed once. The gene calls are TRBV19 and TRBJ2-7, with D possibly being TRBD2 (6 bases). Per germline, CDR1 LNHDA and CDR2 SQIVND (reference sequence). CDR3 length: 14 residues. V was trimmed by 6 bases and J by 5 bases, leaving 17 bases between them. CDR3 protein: CASSPGLLADEQYF. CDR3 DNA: TGTGCCAGTAGCCCGGGACTTTTGGCCGACGAGCAGTACTTC.

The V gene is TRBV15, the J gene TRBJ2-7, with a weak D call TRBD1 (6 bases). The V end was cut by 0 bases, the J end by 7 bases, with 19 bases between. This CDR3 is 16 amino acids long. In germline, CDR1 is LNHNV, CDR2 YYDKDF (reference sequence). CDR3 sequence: CATSRDITGPSREQYF. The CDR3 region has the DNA TGTGCCACCAGCAGAGATATCACAGGGCCGTCGAGGGAGCAGTACTTC.

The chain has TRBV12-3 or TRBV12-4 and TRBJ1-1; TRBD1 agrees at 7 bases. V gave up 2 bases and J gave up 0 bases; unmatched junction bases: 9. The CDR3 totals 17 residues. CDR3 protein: CASSLIGPDRVNTEAFF. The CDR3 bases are TGTGCCAGCAGTTTAATCGGCCCCGACAGGGTGAACACTGAAGCTTTCTTT.

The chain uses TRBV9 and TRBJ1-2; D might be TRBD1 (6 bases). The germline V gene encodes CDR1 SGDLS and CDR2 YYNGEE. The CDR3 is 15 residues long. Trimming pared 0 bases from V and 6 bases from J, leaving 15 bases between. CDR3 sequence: CASSVGDRNFNGYTF. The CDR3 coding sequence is TGTGCCAGCAGCGTAGGCGACAGGAACTTCAATGGCTACACCTTC.

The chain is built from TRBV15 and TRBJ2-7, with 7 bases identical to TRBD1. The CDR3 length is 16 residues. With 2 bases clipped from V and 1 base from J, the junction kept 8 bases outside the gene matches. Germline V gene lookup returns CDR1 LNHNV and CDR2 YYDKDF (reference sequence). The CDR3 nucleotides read TGTGCCACCAGCAGACACCGAACAGGGGATTCCTACGAGCAGTACTTC. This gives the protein CATSRHRTGDSYEQYF.

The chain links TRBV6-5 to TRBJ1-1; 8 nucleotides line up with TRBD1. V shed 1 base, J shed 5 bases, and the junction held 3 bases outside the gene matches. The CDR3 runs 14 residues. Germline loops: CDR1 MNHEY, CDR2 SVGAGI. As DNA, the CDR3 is TGTGCCAGCAGTTACTTAGACAGGGGTACTGAAGCTTTCTTT. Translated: CASSYLDRGTEAFF.

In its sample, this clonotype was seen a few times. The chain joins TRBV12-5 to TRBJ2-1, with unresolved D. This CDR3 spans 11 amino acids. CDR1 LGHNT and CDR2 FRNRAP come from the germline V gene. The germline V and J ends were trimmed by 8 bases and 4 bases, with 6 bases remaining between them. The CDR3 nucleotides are TGTGCTAGTCTAGTTTACAATGAGCAGTTCTTC. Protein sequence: CASLVYNEQFF. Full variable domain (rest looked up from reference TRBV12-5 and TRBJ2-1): DARVTQTPRHKVTEMGQEVTMRCQPILGHNTVFWYRQTMMQGLELLAYFRNRAPLDDSGMPKDRFSAEMPDATLATLKIQPSEPRDSAVYFCASLVYNEQFFGPGTRLTVL.

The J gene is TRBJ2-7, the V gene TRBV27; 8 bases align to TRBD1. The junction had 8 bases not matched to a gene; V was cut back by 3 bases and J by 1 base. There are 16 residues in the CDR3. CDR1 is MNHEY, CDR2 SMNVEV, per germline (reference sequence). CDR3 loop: CASSFSQGEYSYEQYF. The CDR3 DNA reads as TGTGCCAGCAGTTTCTCACAGGGGGAATATTCCTACGAGCAGTACTTC.

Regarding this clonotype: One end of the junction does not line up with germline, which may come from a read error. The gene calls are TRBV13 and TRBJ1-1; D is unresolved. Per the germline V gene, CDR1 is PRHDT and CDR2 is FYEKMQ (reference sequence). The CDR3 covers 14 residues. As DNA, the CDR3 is TGTGCCAGCAGCGTAGGATTATTTGGCACTGAAGCTTTCTTT. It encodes CASSVGLFGTEAFF.

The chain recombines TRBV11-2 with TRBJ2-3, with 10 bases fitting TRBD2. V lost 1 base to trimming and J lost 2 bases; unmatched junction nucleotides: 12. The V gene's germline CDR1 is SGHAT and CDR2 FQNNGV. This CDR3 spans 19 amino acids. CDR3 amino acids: CASSLAPTGLAFLTDTQYF. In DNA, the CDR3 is TGTGCCAGCAGCTTAGCCCCCACGGGACTAGCGTTCCTCACAGATACGCAGTATTTT.

DNA for the CDR3: TGCAGCGTTGAAACACCTAACTATGGCTACACCTTC. It translates to CSVETPNYGYTF. The rearrangement uses TRBV29-1 and TRBJ1-2; D not resolved. CDR1 and CDR2 (germline): SQVTM, ANQGSEA. With 2 bases removed from V and 0 bases from J, the gap between germline ends came to 4 bases. CDR3 length: 12 residues.

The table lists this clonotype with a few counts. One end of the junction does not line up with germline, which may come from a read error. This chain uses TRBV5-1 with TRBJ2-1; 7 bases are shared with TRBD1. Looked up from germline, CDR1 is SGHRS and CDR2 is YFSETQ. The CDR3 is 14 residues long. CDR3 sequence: CASSLGDSYNEQFF. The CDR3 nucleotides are TGTGCCAGCAGCTTGGGGGACAGCTACAATGAGCAGTTCTTC.

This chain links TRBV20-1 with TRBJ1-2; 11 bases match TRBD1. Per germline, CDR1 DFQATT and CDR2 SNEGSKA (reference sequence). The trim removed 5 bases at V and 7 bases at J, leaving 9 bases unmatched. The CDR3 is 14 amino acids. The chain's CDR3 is CSAPYGQGAGGYTF. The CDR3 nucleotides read TGCAGTGCTCCCTACGGACAGGGGGCGGGTGGCTACACCTTC.

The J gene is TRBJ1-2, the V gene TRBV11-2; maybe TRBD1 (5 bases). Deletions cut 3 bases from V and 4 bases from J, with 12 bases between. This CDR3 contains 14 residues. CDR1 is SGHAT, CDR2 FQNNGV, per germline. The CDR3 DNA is TGTGCCAGCAGCTTTACAGGAGTGGGCTATGGCTACACCTTC. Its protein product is CASSFTGVGYGYTF.

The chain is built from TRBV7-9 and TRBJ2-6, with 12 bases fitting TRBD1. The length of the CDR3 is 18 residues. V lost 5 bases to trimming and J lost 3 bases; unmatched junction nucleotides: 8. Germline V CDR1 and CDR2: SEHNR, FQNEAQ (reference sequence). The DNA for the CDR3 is TGTGCCAGCAGCCAGGGACAGGGGGCGCCGGATGGGGCCAACGTCCTGACTTTC. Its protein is CASSQGQGAPDGANVLTF. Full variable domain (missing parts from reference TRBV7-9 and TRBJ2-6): DTGVSQNPRHKITKRGQNVTFRCDPISEHNRLYWYRQTLGQGPEFLTYFQNEAQLEKSRLLSDRFSAERPKGSFSTLEIQRTEQGDSAMYLCASSQGQGAPDGANVLTFGAGSRLTVL.

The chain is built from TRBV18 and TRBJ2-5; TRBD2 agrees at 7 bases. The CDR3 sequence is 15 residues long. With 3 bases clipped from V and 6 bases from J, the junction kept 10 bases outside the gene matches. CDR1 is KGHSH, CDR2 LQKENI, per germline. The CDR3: CASSPSLAGVKTQYF. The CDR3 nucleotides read TGTGCCAGCTCACCCTCCTTGGCGGGGGTAAAGACCCAGTACTTC.

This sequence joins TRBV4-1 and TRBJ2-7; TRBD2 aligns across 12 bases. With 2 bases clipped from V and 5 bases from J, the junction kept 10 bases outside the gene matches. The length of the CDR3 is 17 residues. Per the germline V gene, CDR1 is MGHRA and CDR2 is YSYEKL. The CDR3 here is CASSQQTSGGHPDEQYF. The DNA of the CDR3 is TGCGCCAGCAGCCAACAGACTAGCGGGGGCCATCCAGACGAGCAGTACTTC.

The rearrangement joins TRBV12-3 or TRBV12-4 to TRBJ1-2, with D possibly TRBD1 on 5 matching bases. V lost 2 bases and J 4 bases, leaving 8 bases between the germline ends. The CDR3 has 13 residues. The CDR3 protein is CASSLSGIYGYTF. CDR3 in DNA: TGTGCCAGCAGTTTATCAGGGATCTATGGCTACACCTTC.

The CDR3 sequence: CSASWVAQETQYF. The CDR3 nucleotides read TGCAGTGCTAGTTGGGTAGCACAAGAGACCCAGTACTTC. This chain connects TRBV20-1 to TRBJ2-5; D call uncertain. The CDR3 covers 13 residues. The V end was cut by 3 bases, the J end by 2 bases, with 10 bases between. CDR1 DFQATT and CDR2 SNEGSKA come from the germline V gene (reference sequence).